What follows is one T cell receptor (beta chain) and its context. In this sample, this clonotype turned up many times. Its antigen remains undetermined. No base quality values were provided; no much bigger clone lies one nucleotide off. The CDR3 spans 17 residues, from the cysteine through the phenylalanine. CDR3 DNA only is kept here, 51 bases in frame from base 1. V and J are trimmed by 5 bases and 0 bases, and the gene matches miss 4 bases of the junction. CDR1 SGHTA and CDR2 FQGTGA are derived from the germline V gene. The source of the sample is a study of blood T cells in healthy people across ages (dated by TCRdb to 2015 to 2017). Describing the broader study: In model experiments, template switching captured about one uniquely barcoded TCR beta cDNA molecule for every two T cells. Two additional independent replicas of 1 million unique cDNA reads from the same blood draw were analyzed for two donors (one aged 18 to 30 and one aged 80 or older). The donors were divided into four age groups: young (average around 16 years), middle-aged (approximately 41), aged (around 67) and long-lived (roughly 82). To track age-related changes in TCR beta repertoire diversity, the study relied on deep sequencing normalized with unique cDNA molecular identifiers. The full study reports these points: Estimates of total diversity based on one million sequenced T cells were regarded as lower bounds and as underestimates. As age increased, observed TCR beta diversity per million T cells dropped in a roughly linear way, and a significant reduction was already evident by age approximately 40. Observed TCR beta diversity correlated strongly with the percentage of naive T cells measured by flow cytometry. Since profiling was done on bulk unsorted PBMCs, naive and antigen-experienced compartments could not be conclusively compared. Compared with the aged group, more naive CD4+ T cells, fewer expanded clones and increased TCR diversity were shown by the long-lived group, suggesting age selection. Donor CMV infection status was unknown, potentially confounding age-related changes in expanded clonotypes.

The donors were roughly 40 Caucasian individuals from Russia, aged 6 to 90 years, who were systemically healthy. Roughly 11 milliliters of peripheral blood were drawn from each donor into EDTA-treated Vacutainer tubes. Ficoll-Paque density-gradient centrifugation was used to isolate PBMCs, with at least 6.5 million per sample. Trizol reagent was used to extract total RNA from PBMCs, with at least 5 micrograms per sample. The percentages of naive CD45RAhigh/CD27high T cells were determined by flow cytometry on a PBMC aliquot from every donor. Libraries were built with 5' RACE. The sequencer listed for this sample is Illumina HiSeq 2500. A second PCR of about 7 to 12 cycles was run with a J-beta primer mix and a sample-barcoded 5' primer. Each TCR beta cDNA molecule received a unique molecular identifier from a template-switch 5' adaptor carrying 12 random nucleotides. Each sample yielded at least 3 million CDR3-containing paired-end reads. All of the RNA was converted into first-strand cDNA using the Mint cDNA synthesis kit, with a TRBC-specific oligonucleotide serving as the primer. After uracil-DNA glycosylase treatment, a first 18-cycle PCR used universal primers M1SS and BC2_uni_R on all cDNA. Per the authors' processing: Each sample was normalized by randomly selecting 1 million high-quality reads, each carrying a distinct molecular identifier. Instead of being binned into consensus sequences, reads that shared molecular identifiers were thrown out. MiTCR, with a Q25 quality threshold and the strictest error-elimination algorithm, was used for CDR3 identification, clonotype clustering and error correction. A nonparametric unseen species model with Euler transformation was used to estimate lower-bound total TCR beta diversity. The public sequencing data were trimmed at Q25 with fastp and processed into clonotypes with MiXCR by TCRdb, which kept only in-frame beta chains. Merged by CDR3 protein, the rows form single entries marked with the most common genes and DNA. TCRdb, not the authors, supplied the V and J calls. Recorded for this sample are approximately 900,000 distinct CDR3 sequences; roughly 28% of them occurred a single time. The ten largest clones add up to 10% to 13% of the sample.

The sample was also reused in another study, on T cells of mothers and their children. The second paper states: Nine systemically healthy Caucasian individuals served as donors, namely three mothers together with their six children. cDNA synthesis used all of the extracted RNA, with around 1.5 ug of RNA in each 15 ul reaction. In the second PCR, sample barcodes and 2-4 random nucleotides were introduced via the M1S primer. Each mother yielded over 8.5 million TCR beta CDR3 reads and each child some 3 million reads. TCR recombination output is similarly shaped by thymic selection in related and unrelated pairs, with a minor effect exerted by inherited differences. Normalized repertoire overlap was always slightly but never significantly higher in related than unrelated mother-child pairs. With a sensitivity of about 100 clones per million clonotypes, no persistent microchimeric T cell clones were detected. To look for features that set related mother-child pairs apart from unrelated individuals, the researchers ran deep NGS to compare the TCR beta repertoires of mothers and children. On average, the children were roughly 10 +/- 4 years old, while the mothers were around 40 +/- 4 years old. Libraries were sequenced on Illumina HiSeq 2000 with 100+100 nt paired-end reads after adapter ligation with NEBNext reagents. Mother and child libraries were prepared a month apart and sequenced in separate runs to prevent cross-contamination. Between about 500,000 and 2,300,000 distinct TCR beta clonotypes were identified per donor. Naive TCR beta clonotypes were estimated from low-frequency clonotypes matched to each donor's FACS-determined naive share, without sorting.

This TCR was sampled from a woman in her forties in good health. The sample comprised blood. This receptor chain uses TRBV7-3 and TRBJ2-5; 15 central nucleotides agree with TRBD2. The nucleotide sequence is TGTGCCAGCAGCCCTGGACTAGCGGGGGGGTACCAAGAGACCCAGTACTTC. Protein translation: CASSPGLAGGYQETQYF.